Here is one T cell receptor beta chain with its context. Its target is not known. Among the donors, all were healthy bone marrow donors. This sample stems from a study of cytomegalovirus exposure and HLA in healthy donors. About the research overall: Prior work identified 95 million to 120 million unique TCR beta sequences in some 180 million T cells. Study-level findings and limits: What was likely a sequencing artifact was a cluster of highly shared sequence variants.

The primer mix had 60 Vbeta and 13 Jbeta primers. Some clones are missing from TCRdb's copy, which holds only in-frame ones; the method was immunoSEQ multiplex PCR. The sample contains 150,000 or so clones, more than 70% of which appear only once. Sequencing was done on a sample of PBMCs. The sequence was collected from a woman in her thirties or forties in good health and CMV-seropositive.

This chain's CDR3 is CASSLEGGTSTDTQYF. The DNA of the CDR3 is TGTGCCAGCAGCTTAGAGGGAGGGACTAGCACAGATACGCAGTATTTT. V usage is TRBV11-3 and J usage is TRBJ2-3, with 7 bases lining up with TRBD2. The trim removed 0 bases at V and 0 bases at J, leaving 3 bases unmatched. CDR3 size: 16 residues. The V gene's germline CDR1 is SGHNT and CDR2 YENEEA. Full variable domain (outside the CDR3, taken from reference TRBV11-3 and TRBJ2-3): EAGVVQSPRYKIIEKKQPVAFWCNPISGHNTLYWYLQNLGQGPELLIRYENEEAVDDSQLPKDRFSAERLKGVDSTLKIQPAELGDSAVYLCASSLEGGTSTDTQYFGPGTRLTVL.